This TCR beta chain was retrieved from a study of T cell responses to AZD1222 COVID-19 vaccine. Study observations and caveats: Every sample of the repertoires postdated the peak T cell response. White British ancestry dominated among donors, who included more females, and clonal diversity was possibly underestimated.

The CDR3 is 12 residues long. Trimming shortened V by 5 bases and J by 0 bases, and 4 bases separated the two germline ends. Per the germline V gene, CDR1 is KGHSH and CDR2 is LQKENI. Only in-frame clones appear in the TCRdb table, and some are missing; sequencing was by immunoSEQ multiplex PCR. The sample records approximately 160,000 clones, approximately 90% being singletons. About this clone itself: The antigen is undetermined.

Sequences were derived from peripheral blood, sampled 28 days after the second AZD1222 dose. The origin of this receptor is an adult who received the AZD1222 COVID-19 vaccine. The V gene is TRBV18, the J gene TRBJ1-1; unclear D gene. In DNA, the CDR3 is TGTGCCAGCTCAGAGGTGAACACTGAAGCTTTCTTT. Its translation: CASSEVNTEAFF.